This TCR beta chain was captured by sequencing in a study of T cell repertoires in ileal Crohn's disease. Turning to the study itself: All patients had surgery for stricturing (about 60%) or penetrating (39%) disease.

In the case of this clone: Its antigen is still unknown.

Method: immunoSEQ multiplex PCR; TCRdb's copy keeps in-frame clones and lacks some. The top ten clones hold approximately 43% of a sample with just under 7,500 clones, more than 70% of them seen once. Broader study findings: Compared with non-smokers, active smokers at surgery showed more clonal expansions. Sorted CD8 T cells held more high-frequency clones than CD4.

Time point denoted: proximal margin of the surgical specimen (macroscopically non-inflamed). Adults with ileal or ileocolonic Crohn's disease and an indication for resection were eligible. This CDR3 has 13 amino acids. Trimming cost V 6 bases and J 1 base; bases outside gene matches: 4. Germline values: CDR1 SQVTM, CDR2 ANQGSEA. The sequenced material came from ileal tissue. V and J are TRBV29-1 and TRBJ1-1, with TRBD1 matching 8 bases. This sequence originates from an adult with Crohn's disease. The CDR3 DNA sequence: TGCAGCGTACTTACAGGGGGGAACACTGAAGCTTTCTTT. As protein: CSVLTGGNTEAFF.